This T cell receptor beta chain was sequenced for a study of blood T cell repertoires in COVID-19. Study-wide background: Acute and convalescent COVID-19 specimens originated in the United States, Italy and Spain. In each case, the material was cDNA or gDNA derived from T cells, B-cell-depleted T cells, or PBMCs.

As processed by the authors: Reference gene primer amplification yielded estimated nucleated cell counts. Method: immunoSEQ multiplex PCR; TCRdb's copy keeps in-frame clones and lacks some. V, J and clone size reflect that table, while D and trimming were determined from the DNA. The sample holds approximately 170,000 clones, roughly 85% seen once. The length of the CDR3 is 14 residues. V lost 0 bases to trimming and J lost 5 bases, with 11 bases between them. Germline CDR1 is SGHRS and CDR2 is YFSETQ. This TCR was recovered from a man over 45 with active or convalescent COVID-19. The chain combines TRBV5-1 with TRBJ2-5; D perhaps matches TRBD1 (6 bases). The sequenced sample was peripheral blood. The CDR3 region has the DNA TGCGCCAGCAGCTTGGAGGCAGGGGCTGAGACCCAGTACTTC. Translation: CASSLEAGAETQYF.